This T cell receptor beta chain emerged from a study of shared clonotypes between healthy human individuals. The CDR3 totals 11 residues. The V gene's germline CDR1 is SNHLY and CDR2 FYNNEI. V was cut by 4 bases and J by 4 bases, with 5 bases left in between. Data came from immunoSEQ multiplex PCR; TCRdb stores just in-frame clones and leaves some out. Here the sample spans roughly 1,500,000 clones, 98% being singletons. This chain links TRBV2 with TRBJ2-7; no definite D call. The TCR originated in a man younger than 40 in good health. Sequencing was performed on naive CD4+ T cells sorted from blood. Subset of the sample: CD45RA+ positively selected. The CDR3 loop is CASSANYEQYF. As DNA, the CDR3 is TGTGCCAGCAGTGCCAATTACGAGCAGTACTTC. Based on the CDR3 plus reference TRBV2 and TRBJ2-7, the full variable domain is EPEVTQTPSHQVTQMGQEVILRCVPISNHLYFYWYRQILGQKVEFLVSFYNNEISEKSEIFDDQFSVERPDGSNFTLKIRSTKLEDSAMYFCASSANYEQYFGPGTRLTVT.